This T cell receptor (beta chain) is drawn from a study of T cell changes during pregnancy in multiple sclerosis. Using immunoSEQ multiplex PCR, the repertoire was profiled, and TCRdb retains in-frame clones only, with some absent. The sample has over 90,000 clones, more than 85% seen once; the top ten hold around 0.93%. V was clipped by 0 bases and J by 1 base, with 11 bases between them. The CDR3 is 16 amino acids. Germline assignment: CDR1 SGHDT and CDR2 YYEEEE. The TCR originated in a female donor with multiple sclerosis, enrolled in a pregnancy study. The material was peripheral blood, obtained before pregnancy. The chain is built from TRBV5-6 and TRBJ1-3, with D perhaps matching TRBD1 (6 bases). The CDR3: CASSLGLRGSGNTIYF. In DNA, the CDR3 is TGTGCCAGCAGCTTGGGGTTAAGGGGGTCTGGAAACACCATATATTTT.